These 25 T cell receptor beta chains were sequenced from one sample in a study of post-analysis software for immune sequencing data. Built from TCR beta cDNA, the libraries had unique molecular identifiers in them. One entry per CDR3 protein, called by TCRdb with MiXCR from the PCR reads. The table shows 700,000 to 800,000 distinct CDR3 sequences, with less than 35% occurring only once. These receptors' targets are unknown. Notes on the study in general: Patients carried five TRBV segments more frequently than controls did, and TRBV5-6, TRBV5-1 and TRBV20-1 were among them.

Sequenced input: blood. The receptors derive from a girl aged 5 to 17 with multiple sclerosis.

The chain uses TRBV7-2 and TRBJ2-2; D could derive from TRBD1 or TRBD2 (5 bases each). Trimming left V 5 bases short and J 4 bases short, with 14 bases between. Germline V gene sequence: CDR1 SGHTA, CDR2 FQGNSA. This CDR3 comprises 15 residues. CDR3 sequence: CASSQRGAGTGELFF. The CDR3 DNA sequence: TGTGCCAGCAGCCAAAGGGGTGCGGGCACCGGGGAGCTGTTTTTT.

The chain recombines TRBV29-1 with TRBJ2-3; D is unresolved. The CDR3 totals 13 residues. V was clipped by 6 bases and J by 2 bases, with 12 bases between them. The germline gives CDR1 SQVTM, CDR2 ANQGSEA. The CDR3 loop reads CSVQPKFTDTQYF. Written as DNA, the CDR3 is TGCAGCGTACAACCGAAATTCACAGATACGCAGTATTTT.

This clonotype appeared a few times. This sequence joins TRBV5-5 and TRBJ2-1, with TRBD2 matching over 13 bases. Germline CDR1 reads SGHKS; CDR2 reads YYEKEE (reference sequence). The CDR3 has 18 amino acids. Germline trimming cut 4 bases from V and 8 bases from J; bases unmatched to any gene: 15. The chain's CDR3 is CASSAGLAGVGRTDEQFF. The CDR3 DNA is TGTGCCAGCAGCGCTGGACTAGCGGGAGTGGGCCGGACCGATGAGCAGTTCTTC.

The table lists this clonotype with many counts. The chain is built from TRBV29-1 and TRBJ2-7, with TRBD1 matching 12 bases. V was clipped by 1 base and J by 5 bases; unmatched bases: 9. From germline, CDR1 is SQVTM and CDR2 ANQGSEA. There are 16 residues in the CDR3. Here the CDR3 reads CSVEGPSGQGADEQYF. The DNA for the CDR3 is TGCAGCGTTGAAGGACCCTCGGGACAGGGGGCAGACGAGCAGTACTTC.

V and J are TRBV29-1 and TRBJ2-1; the match to TRBD2 covers 9 bases. The length of the CDR3 is 20 residues. V trimming: 1 base; J trimming: 0 bases; junction bases outside the gene matches: 16. Germline values: CDR1 SQVTM, CDR2 ANQGSEA. CDR3 loop: CSVEGGGVIAGAGSYNEQFF. CDR3 coding DNA: TGCAGCGTTGAAGGGGGCGGGGTGATAGCGGGAGCGGGCTCCTACAATGAGCAGTTCTTC.

This clonotype turned up a few times. The chain recombines TRBV20-1 with TRBJ2-1; 9 nucleotides match TRBD2. The CDR3 is 16 amino acids. Germline lookup yields CDR1 DFQATT and CDR2 SNEGSKA (reference sequence). J gave up 2 bases and V 8 bases, and 13 bases lay outside the gene matches. CDR3 region: CSTNSPSGRTYNEQFF. DNA of the CDR3: TGCAGTACTAACAGTCCCAGCGGGAGGACCTACAATGAGCAGTTCTTC.

CDR3 in DNA: TGTGCCAGCAGTTTAGTACAGGACAACTATGGCTACACCTTC. Translated, it gives CASSLVQDNYGYTF. This chain joins TRBV28 and TRBJ1-2; D may be TRBD1 (5 bases). Germline V lookup: CDR1 MDHEN, CDR2 SYDVKM. This CDR3 spans 14 amino acids. V lost 2 bases, J lost 2 bases, and 9 bases lay in between.

The chain links TRBV3-1 to TRBJ2-7, with D possibly being TRBD1 or TRBD2 (5 bases each). The CDR3 covers 15 residues. Per the germline V gene, CDR1 is LGHDT and CDR2 is YNNKEL (reference sequence). V lost 4 bases and J lost 7, with 20 bases in between. The CDR3 loop reads CASSPPAGSPGEQYF. The CDR3 nucleotides read TGTGCCAGCAGCCCCCCTGCAGGGTCCCCGGGGGAGCAGTACTTC.

Here the CDR3 DNA reads TGCAGTGCTAGAGACCCCAGGGAACCCTGGGAGACCCAGTACTTC. Protein: CSARDPREPWETQYF. The J gene is TRBJ2-7, the V gene TRBV20-1; perhaps TRBD1 as D (5 bases). The J call is in doubt because the DNA end fits TRBJ2-5 better. This CDR3 is 15 amino acids long. Per the germline V gene, CDR1 is DFQATT and CDR2 is SNEGSKA (reference sequence).

Only a few counts were recorded for this clonotype. The chain couples TRBV24-1 to TRBJ2-7; 7 bases fit TRBD2. In germline, CDR1 is KGHDR, CDR2 SFDVKD. V lost 3 bases to trimming and J lost 1 base; unmatched junction nucleotides: 2. This CDR3 is 14 amino acids long. The CDR3 is CATSDAGESYEQYF. DNA for the CDR3: TGTGCCACCAGTGATGCGGGGGAGTCCTACGAGCAGTACTTC.

The chain uses TRBV5-1 and TRBJ2-3; 7 positions match TRBD2. The CDR3 is made up of 16 amino acids. V shed 3 bases and J 4 bases; nucleotides not matched to a gene: 11. The germline gives CDR1 SGHRS, CDR2 YFSETQ. The CDR3 region has the DNA TGCGCCAGCAGCTACGGACTAGGCCTTGGATCAGATACGCAGTATTTT. Translating it yields CASSYGLGLGSDTQYF.

V and J are TRBV5-1 and TRBJ2-6; D perhaps matches TRBD1 (5 bases). This CDR3 contains 18 residues. V was pared by 0 bases and J by 0 bases, with 13 bases between. Germline-derived CDR1 and CDR2 are SGHRS and YFSETQ. The chain's CDR3 is CASSLDQGPSSGANVLTF. As DNA, the CDR3 is TGCGCCAGCAGCTTGGATCAGGGTCCTAGCTCTGGGGCCAACGTCCTGACTTTC.

V is TRBV3-1 and J is TRBJ2-1; D not resolved. The germline V and J ends were trimmed by 3 bases and 9 bases, with 12 bases remaining between them. The CDR3 consists of 13 residues. The germline V gene has CDR1 LGHDT and CDR2 YNNKEL (reference sequence). The CDR3 region has the DNA TGTGCCAGCAGCCAGTTAGGGTACGGTGAGCAGTTCTTC. Protein product: CASSQLGYGEQFF.

To note about this clonotype: The junction departs from the called germline gene at one end, perhaps through a read error. This rearrangement joins TRBV10-3 to TRBJ1-1, with 9 bases that match TRBD1. Germline V gives CDR1 ENHRY, CDR2 SYGVKD. The CDR3 is 17 residues long. The CDR3 reads CTISEHGQGRGATEAFF. Here the CDR3 DNA reads TGTACCATCAGTGAGCACGGACAGGGGCGCGGAGCCACTGAAGCTTTCTTT.

This clonotype was counted a few times. V gene TRBV5-1 combines with J gene TRBJ2-5; unclear D gene. V was shortened by 0 bases and J by 5 bases, with 11 bases between the two germline ends. The CDR3 contains 14 residues. The germline V gene encodes CDR1 SGHRS and CDR2 YFSETQ. The CDR3 region has the DNA TGCGCCAGCAGCTTGGTTACTGAAGTGGAGACCCAGTACTTC. It yields the protein CASSLVTEVETQYF.

The CDR3 here is CASRTWARSPDTQYF. DNA of the CDR3: TGCGCCAGCAGGACGTGGGCGCGGAGTCCAGATACGCAGTATTTT. The chain joins TRBV5-1 to TRBJ2-3; no clear D gene. Trimming cost V 5 bases and J 4 bases, with 17 bases left between them. The CDR3 is 15 amino acids. The germline gives CDR1 SGHRS, CDR2 YFSETQ. The complete variable domain, with remaining parts taken from reference TRBV5-1 and TRBJ2-3, reads KAGVTQTPRYLIKTRGQQVTLSCSPISGHRSVSWYQQTPGQGLQFLFEYFSETQRNKGNFPGRFSGRQFSNSRSEMNVSTLELGDSALYLCASRTWARSPDTQYFGPGTRLTVL.

This clonotype was counted a few times. This chain joins TRBV6-5 and TRBJ1-5, with D possibly being TRBD1 (5 bases). Trimming took off 7 bases at V and 2 bases at J, with 12 bases between the two ends. The germline CDR1 and CDR2 sequences are MNHEY and SVGAGI. This CDR3 contains 14 residues. The CDR3 spells CASTRAQGNQPQHF. CDR3 nucleotides: TGTGCCAGCACCAGGGCCCAGGGCAATCAGCCCCAGCATTTT.

This clonotype has a handful of counts. The rearrangement uses TRBV27 and TRBJ2-3; D not resolved. V dropped 3 bases and J dropped 4 bases, with 11 bases sitting between them. Germline CDR1 is MNHEY and CDR2 is SMNVEV (reference sequence). The CDR3 runs to 14 residues. CDR3 residues: CASSFPERPDTQYF. The CDR3 region has the DNA TGTGCCAGCAGTTTTCCCGAACGCCCAGATACGCAGTATTTT.

The V and J genes are TRBV6-2 or TRBV6-3 and TRBJ2-7; TRBD2 is a possible D gene (5 bases). The germline gives CDR1 MNHEY, CDR2 SVGEGT. CDR3 length: 13 amino acids. V lost 7 bases and J 3 bases, leaving 13 bases between the germline ends. DNA of the CDR3: TGTGCCAGCATGGGCCTAGCCCTCTACGAGCAGTACTTC. Its translation is CASMGLALYEQYF.

This clonotype was seen only a few times. The chain combines TRBV7-2 with TRBJ2-7; 9 bases map to TRBD1. Germline CDR1 SGHTA, CDR2 FQGNSA. V was pared by 5 bases and J by 5 bases, with 10 bases of the junction left unmatched. CDR3 length equals 15 residues. This CDR3 is CASSARDRARNEQYF. As DNA, the CDR3 is TGTGCCAGCAGCGCCCGGGACAGGGCTAGAAACGAGCAGTACTTC.

V gene TRBV7-9 combines with J gene TRBJ2-3, with TRBD1 as a possible D gene (5 bases). CDR3 size: 15 residues. CDR1 and CDR2 from the germline V gene are SEHNR and FQNEAQ (reference sequence). Trimming removed 5 bases from V and 0 bases from J, with 12 bases in between. CDR3 residues: CASSPTVPSTDTQYF. CDR3 DNA sequence: TGTGCCAGCAGCCCGACAGTCCCTAGCACAGATACGCAGTATTTT.

V usage is TRBV5-5 and J usage is TRBJ1-5; D possibly corresponds to TRBD1 (6 bases). Germline loops: CDR1 SGHKS, CDR2 YYEKEE (reference sequence). Trimming stripped 0 bases from V and 1 base from J, with 11 bases between. The CDR3 has 16 amino acids. CDR3 nucleotides: TGTGCCAGCAGCTTGGGACGGGGGGCCAGCAATCAGCCCCAGCATTTT. Its translation is CASSLGRGASNQPQHF. The full variable domain, rest sourced from reference TRBV5-5 and TRBJ1-5, is DAGVTQSPTHLIKTRGQQVTLRCSPISGHKSVSWYQQVLGQGPQFIFQYYEKEERGRGNFPDRFSARQFPNYSSELNVNALLLGDSALYLCASSLGRGASNQPQHFGDGTRLSIL.

The genes are TRBV20-1 and TRBJ2-1; 9 positions agree with TRBD1. Germline lookup yields CDR1 DFQATT and CDR2 SNEGSKA (reference sequence). This CDR3 spans 16 amino acids. V shed 4 bases, J shed 0 bases, and the junction held 7 bases outside the gene matches. CDR3 amino acids: CSATPGTGSSYNEQFF. Here the CDR3 DNA reads TGCAGTGCTACTCCCGGGACAGGGAGCTCCTACAATGAGCAGTTCTTC.

This clonotype was seen only a few times. The chain couples TRBV4-3 to TRBJ1-2, with D perhaps TRBD1 (6 bases). Germline CDR1 reads LGHNA; CDR2 reads YSLEER. The V end was cut by 2 bases, the J end by 8 bases, with 18 bases between. The CDR3 totals 15 residues. CDR3 loop: CASSQFLDGGGGYTF. CDR3 in DNA: TGCGCCAGCAGCCAATTCCTGGACGGGGGCGGAGGCTACACCTTC.

This clonotype appeared a single time. This chain links TRBV5-1 with TRBJ2-1; TRBD1 aligns across 10 bases. Germline values: CDR1 SGHRS, CDR2 YFSETQ. The CDR3 is made up of 16 amino acids. Germline trimming cut 6 bases from V and 7 bases from J; bases unmatched to any gene: 13. This CDR3 reads CASNTSPGQGRNEQFF. Here the CDR3 DNA reads TGCGCCAGCAACACATCGCCGGGACAGGGGAGGAATGAGCAGTTCTTC.